The source of this T cell receptor beta chain is a study of vaccination effects on CD4 cells after COVID-19. Across the whole study: Post-vaccine specimens arrived a median 72 days past the second dose.

Concerning this clone: The antigen remains unidentified.

Looked up from germline, CDR1 is LNHDA and CDR2 is SQIVND (reference sequence). Trimming pared 9 bases from V and 5 bases from J, leaving 21 bases between. The CDR3 runs 15 residues. Profiled with immunoSEQ multiplex PCR; TCRdb holds only in-frame clones, not every one. This table has over 60,000 clones, 70% to 85% appearing once. Antigen-specific CD4+ T cell clonotypes were called by their expansion after viral peptide-pool culture in ViraFEST. At the end of 10 days of culture, CD4+ T cells were isolated. Each participant was administered two doses of either the BNT162b2 or the mRNA-1273 vaccine. Researchers reported culturing 1.5 million to 2 million PBMC in each well, adding 9 to 10 IU/ml IL-2 and around 9.1 ug/ml peptides. Days 3 and 7 saw half the medium replaced with IL-2 medium.

The sample was CD4+ T cells from PBMCs cultured with HCoV-229E spike peptides, taken after COVID-19 vaccination. The TCR sequence derives from a human donor who received a COVID-19 vaccine. The J gene is TRBJ2-3, the V gene TRBV19; either TRBD1 or TRBD2 may supply D (6 bases each). CDR3 bases: TGTGCCAGCGCGGGTAGGGGGGATGAGGGAGATACGCAGTATTTT. Its translation is CASAGRGDEGDTQYF. Filled out from reference TRBV19 and TRBJ2-3, the complete variable domain reads DGGITQSPKYLFRKEGQNVTLSCEQNLNHDAMYWYRQDPGQGLRLIYYSQIVNDFQKGDIAEGYSVSREKKESFPLTVTSAQKNPTAFYLCASAGRGDEGDTQYFGPGTRLTVL.